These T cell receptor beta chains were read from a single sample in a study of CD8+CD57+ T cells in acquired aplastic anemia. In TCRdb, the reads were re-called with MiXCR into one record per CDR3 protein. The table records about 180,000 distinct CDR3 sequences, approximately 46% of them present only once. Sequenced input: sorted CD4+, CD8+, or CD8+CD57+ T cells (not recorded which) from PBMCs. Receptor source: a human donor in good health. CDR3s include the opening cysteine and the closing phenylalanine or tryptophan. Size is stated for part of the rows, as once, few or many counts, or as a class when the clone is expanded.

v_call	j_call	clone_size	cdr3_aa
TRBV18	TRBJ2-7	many	CASSPLWQYF
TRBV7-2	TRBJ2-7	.	CASSLAIAGGAGNEQYF
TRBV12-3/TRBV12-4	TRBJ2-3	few	CASSRDRGLTDTQYF
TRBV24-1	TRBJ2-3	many	CATSVSQGTDTQYF
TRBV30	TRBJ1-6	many	CAWSVGVRPLHF
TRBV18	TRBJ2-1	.	CASSPLPGVSYNEQFF
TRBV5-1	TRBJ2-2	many	CASSSGPPNTGELFF
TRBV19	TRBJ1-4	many	CASRPEGVPNEKLFF
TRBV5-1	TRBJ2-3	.	CASGLIVDTDTQYF
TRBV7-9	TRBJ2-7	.	CASSLGGQGDYEQYF
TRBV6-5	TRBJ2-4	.	CATDKGEIRMGNIQYF
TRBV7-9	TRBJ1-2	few	CASSSDGLYGYTF
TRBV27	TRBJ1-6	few	CASSVEGTANNSPLHF
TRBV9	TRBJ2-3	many	CASQGEITDTQYF
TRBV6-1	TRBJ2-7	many	CASSSTGRYEQYF
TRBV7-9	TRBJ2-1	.	CASSRDSSGEQFF
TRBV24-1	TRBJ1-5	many	CASHSGVGGQPQHF
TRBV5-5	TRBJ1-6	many	CASNPLPGQKNSPLHF
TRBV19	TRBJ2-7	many	CASMETSGSYEQYF
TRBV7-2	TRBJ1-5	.	CASRSSGQYNQPQHF
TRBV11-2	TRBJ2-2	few	CASTSGDRVNTGELFF
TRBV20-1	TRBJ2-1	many	CSARETSGISSYNEQFF